Listed here are 19 T cell receptor beta chains from one sample, sequenced in a study of blood T cell repertoires in COVID-19. The table came from immunoSEQ multiplex PCR; TCRdb's copy has only in-frame clones and leaves some out. The repertoire holds hundreds of thousands of clones, with more than 75% as singletons. The sequenced sample consisted of PBMCs or T cells enriched from blood (not recorded which). The receptors were gathered from a woman in her fifties or sixties in a cohort exposed to, infected with or recovered from COVID-19 (not recorded which).

The chain employs TRBV7-8 and TRBJ1-6; D unclear. Trimming cost V 5 bases and J 3 bases, with 14 bases left between them. This CDR3 comprises 16 residues. Germline assignment: CDR1 SGHVS and CDR2 FQNEAQ. The CDR3 nucleotides read TGTGCCAGCAGCCCAGAGGGCGGTAACTATAATTCACCCCTCCACTTT. Its translation: CASSPEGGNYNSPLHF.

CDR3 region: CASSIVGLGVNTEAFF. The CDR3 nucleotides are TGTGCCAGTAGTATAGTGGGGCTTGGGGTTAACACTGAAGCTTTCTTT. The rearrangement links TRBV19 to TRBJ1-1, with a weak D call TRBD1 (5 bases). This CDR3 spans 16 amino acids. V shed 1 base and J shed 2 bases, with 14 bases lying between them. CDR1 and CDR2 from the germline V gene are LNHDA and SQIVND (reference sequence). Supplemented by reference TRBV19 and TRBJ1-1, the full variable domain reads DGGITQSPKYLFRKEGQNVTLSCEQNLNHDAMYWYRQDPGQGLRLIYYSQIVNDFQKGDIAEGYSVSREKKESFPLTVTSAQKNPTAFYLCASSIVGLGVNTEAFFGQGTRLTVV.

The V call is TRBV7-6, the J call TRBJ1-2; D gene ambiguous. The length of the CDR3 is 13 residues. Germline V gene sequence: CDR1 SGHVS, CDR2 FNYEAQ. The V end lost 2 bases, the J end lost 13 bases, and 17 bases lay between the germline ends. Here the CDR3 reads CASSLPSLKEGTF. The CDR3, as DNA: TGTGCCAGCAGCTTACCGTCTTTGAAAGAGGGCACCTTC.

The V call is TRBV27, the J call TRBJ2-1; 8 positions match TRBD2. The CDR3 sequence is 16 residues long. With 5 bases clipped from V and 6 bases from J, the junction kept 12 bases outside the gene matches. From germline, CDR1 is MNHEY and CDR2 SMNVEV (reference sequence). CDR3 bases: TGTGCCAGCAGTGTACCGGGACTAGTGTTAGTCAATGAGCAGTTCTTC. This gives the protein CASSVPGLVLVNEQFF.

This clone was recorded only once. The V and J genes are TRBV24-1 and TRBJ2-5; D call uncertain. This CDR3 comprises 11 residues. CDR1 and CDR2 (germline): KGHDR, SFDVKD. V dropped 6 bases and J dropped 4 bases, with 5 bases sitting between them. CDR3 bases: TGTGCCACCAGTTCAGGAGAGACCCAGTACTTC. Translation: CATSSGETQYF.

The V call is TRBV19, the J call TRBJ2-1, with D possibly matching TRBD1 (5 bases). V shed 6 bases and J shed 3 bases, with 12 bases lying between them. The CDR3 covers 14 residues. In germline, CDR1 is LNHDA, CDR2 SQIVND (reference sequence). CDR3 sequence: CASSQGGVYNEQFF. CDR3 nucleotides: TGTGCCAGTAGCCAGGGTGGGGTCTACAATGAGCAGTTCTTC.

There are a few counts of this clone. This chain uses TRBV7-2 with TRBJ2-5; unclear D gene. Deletions cut 5 bases from V and 2 bases from J, with 3 bases between. CDR1 is SGHTA, CDR2 FQGNSA, per germline. CDR3 length: 11 residues. The chain's CDR3 is CASSLQETQYF. In DNA, the CDR3 is TGTGCCAGCAGCCTACAAGAGACCCAGTACTTC.

The chain couples TRBV19 to TRBJ2-1, with no clear D. In germline, CDR1 is LNHDA, CDR2 SQIVND (reference sequence). V lost 5 bases and J lost 7, with 12 bases in between. The CDR3 runs to 13 residues. The CDR3 sequence is CASSERMENEQFF. The CDR3 DNA sequence: TGTGCCAGTAGTGAACGAATGGAGAATGAGCAGTTCTTC.

This CDR3 reads CASSGGVISNTGELFF. Here the CDR3 DNA reads TGTGCCAGCAGTGGGGGGGTAATCTCGAACACCGGGGAGCTGTTTTTT. This rearrangement joins TRBV6-1 to TRBJ2-2, with D possibly TRBD2 on 6 matching bases. Germline lookup yields CDR1 MNHNS and CDR2 SASEGT. V dropped 4 bases and J dropped 0 bases, with 12 bases sitting between them. The CDR3 length is 16 residues.

J is TRBJ2-1 and V is TRBV10-3; TRBD2 aligns across 7 bases. Unmatched junction bases numbered 8, after V lost 4 bases and J lost 5 bases. The CDR3 is made up of 15 amino acids. Germline loops: CDR1 ENHRY, CDR2 SYGVKD. The CDR3 here is CAISAISGGDNEQFF. The DNA for the CDR3 is TGTGCCATCAGTGCCATTTCTGGGGGGGACAATGAGCAGTTCTTC.

The table lists this clone with a count of one. The rearrangement links TRBV30 to TRBJ1-2; D is unresolved. The V end was cut by 0 bases, the J end by 0 bases, with 11 bases between. CDR3 length: 15 amino acids. CDR1 is GTSNPN and CDR2 is SVGIG in the germline V gene (reference sequence). The CDR3 loop is CAWSVVRSSNYGYTF. The CDR3 bases are TGTGCCTGGAGTGTAGTCAGATCCTCTAACTATGGCTACACCTTC.

V gene TRBV7-2 combines with J gene TRBJ2-7; tentative D call: TRBD2 (5 bases). This CDR3 spans 18 amino acids. In germline, CDR1 is SGHTA, CDR2 FQGNSA. Trimming took 0 bases from V and 2 from J, leaving 20 bases between them. The CDR3 reads CASSLALSGLGYPYEQYF. The CDR3 DNA reads TGTGCCAGCAGCTTAGCGCTCTCGGGGTTGGGTTACCCCTACGAGCAGTACTTC. Drawing the rest from reference TRBV7-2 and TRBJ2-7, the complete variable domain is GAGVSQSPSNKVTEKGKDVELRCDPISGHTALYWYRQSLGQGLEFLIYFQGNSAPDKSGLPSDRFSAERTGGSVSTLTIQRTQQEDSAVYLCASSLALSGLGYPYEQYFGPGTRLTVT.

The chain combines TRBV7-3 with TRBJ2-2; D remains ambiguous. V lost 8 bases and J lost 5, with 18 bases in between. Looked up from germline, CDR1 is SGHTA and CDR2 is FQGTGA. The CDR3 extends over 15 amino acids. The CDR3 is CASQAPGHGTGELFF. The CDR3 DNA reads as TGTGCCAGCCAAGCTCCGGGTCATGGTACCGGGGAGCTGTTTTTT.

The chain recombines TRBV18 with TRBJ2-1, with 9 positions matching TRBD1. Germline CDR1 is KGHSH and CDR2 is LQKENI. The CDR3 is 14 amino acids. J lost 7 bases, V lost 2 bases, and 3 bases had no gene match. CDR3 coding DNA: TGTGCCAGCTCACCAGGGACAGGGTGGAATGAGCAGTTCTTC. This sequence encodes CASSPGTGWNEQFF.

This clone was seen a single time. V is TRBV9 and J is TRBJ2-1, with 10 bases matching TRBD2. The V gene end was trimmed by 4 bases and the J gene end by 5 bases; junction bases not matched to a gene: 9. The CDR3 totals 16 residues. The germline V gene has CDR1 SGDLS and CDR2 YYNGEE. CDR3: CASSPFTSGINNEQFF. The CDR3 coding sequence is TGTGCCAGCAGCCCGTTCACTAGCGGGATAAACAATGAGCAGTTCTTC.

The chain couples TRBV21-1 to TRBJ2-7; TRBD2, as called in the table, went unchecked against the DNA. TRBV21-1 is a pseudogene. CDR3 size: 15 residues. Written as DNA, the CDR3 is TGTGCCAGCAGCAAAGCGCGGCGTCCCGAGGACGAGCAGTACTTC. This gives the protein CASSKARRPEDEQYF.

The chain links TRBV5-3 to TRBJ1-2; the D gene is possibly TRBD1 (6 bases). TRBV5-3 is treated as an ORF (open reading frame) with a function not yet certain. Trimming pared 3 bases from V and 2 bases from J, leaving 8 bases between. This CDR3 is 13 amino acids long. The CDR3 region is CARSSRGNYGYTF. The CDR3 DNA is TGTGCCAGAAGCTCCAGGGGAAACTATGGCTACACCTTC.

This chain connects TRBV6-2 or TRBV6-3 to TRBJ1-5, with D uncertain. CDR1 is MNHEY, CDR2 SVGEGT, per germline. The ends were cut back, 0 bases at V and 1 base at J, with 7 bases in the middle. CDR3 length equals 15 residues. As DNA, the CDR3 is TGTGCCAGCAGTTACTCGCGGGGAAGCAATCAGCCCCAGCATTTT. Protein: CASSYSRGSNQPQHF.

V is TRBV27 and J is TRBJ1-4; a possible D gene is TRBD1 (5 bases). This CDR3 is built from 13 residues. V was trimmed by 4 bases and J by 8 bases, leaving 11 bases between them. Germline V gene data show CDR1 as MNHEY and CDR2 as SMNVEV (reference sequence). The CDR3 DNA is TGTGCCAGCAGTTACAGGTCATTGGAAAAACTGTTTTTT. Encoded protein: CASSYRSLEKLFF.